This T cell receptor beta chain came from a study of T cell repertoires in cytomegalovirus infection. This clonotype appeared many times. Antigen unknown. One entry per CDR3 protein results from TCRdb running MiXCR on the reads. The table shows roughly 220,000 distinct CDR3 sequences, with approximately 40% occurring only once. In germline, CDR1 is SGHDN, CDR2 FVKESK. The CDR3 loop spans 17 amino acids. Trimming removed 0 bases from V and 7 bases from J; junction bases left unmatched: 7. The specimen comprised CD8+ T cells from cultured PBMCs, sampled from culture after CMV antigen stimulation. The clonotype was recovered from a human donor in good health (CMV status not recorded). Some clones in this sample may be carry-over from other donors' samples. The J gene is TRBJ2-1, the V gene TRBV14, with 12 bases fitting TRBD2. CDR3 sequence: CASSQDQLGLAGNEQFF. CDR3 DNA: TGTGCCAGCAGCCAAGATCAACTCGGACTAGCGGGAAATGAGCAGTTCTTC.